Listed below are T cell receptor beta chains from one sample, sequenced in a study of T cell responses to AZD1222 COVID-19 vaccine. Clones were read by immunoSEQ multiplex PCR, and TCRdb kept only the in-frame ones, dropping some. The table has around 100,000 clones, approximately 88% seen once. The sequenced sample was peripheral blood, obtained on day 0 of AZD1222 vaccination. These receptors were taken from an adult in good health. The CDR3 runs from the conserved cysteine through the conserved F or W. The D gene is left open where the match is weak. Size is stated for part of the rows, as once, few or many counts, or as a class when the clone is expanded.

TGTGCCAGCAGCTTTGGGCTCAACACTGAAGCTTTCTTT	CASSFGLNTEAFF	-	-	TRBJ1-1	TRBV11-3
TGTGCCAGCTCACCACCGGAGGGTAAGGATGGCTACACCTTC	CASSPPEGKDGYTF	-	-	TRBJ1-2	TRBV18
TGCGCCAGCAGCCAACAGGGGAGCACTGAAGCTTTCTTT	CASSQQGSTEAFF	-	-	TRBJ1-1	TRBV4-3
TGTGCCAGTAGACCACAGGGGGACACTGAAGCTTTCTTT	CASRPQGDTEAFF	TRBD1	-	TRBJ1-1	TRBV19
TGTGCCAGCAGCCGCGGTGGGAATTCACCCCTCCACTTT	CASSRGGNSPLHF	-	once	TRBJ1-6	TRBV12-3/TRBV12-4
TGTGCCAGCAGTACCCAGGGGGCTGGTAATTCACCCCTCCACTTT	CASSTQGAGNSPLHF	TRBD1	-	TRBJ1-6	TRBV28
TGCGCCAGCAGCTTGGTGTCCGCAAGCGATACGCAGTATTTT	CASSLVSASDTQYF	-	-	TRBJ2-3	TRBV5-1
TGCGCCAGCAGCGAAAACCGGGACAGGGGTGGTCGAACTAATGAAAAACTGTTTTTT	CASSENRDRGGRTNEKLFF	TRBD1	-	TRBJ1-4	TRBV10-1
TGTGCCACGTTGGGACAGTCAGATACGCAGTATTTT	CATLGQSDTQYF	TRBD1	-	TRBJ2-3	TRBV10-3
TGTGCCAGCAGTTTAGTAGGGGGCGGCGATGGCTACACCTTC	CASSLVGGGDGYTF	TRBD1	-	TRBJ1-2	TRBV27
TGTGCCAGCAGCCCCCAGGGCGGGGGAATATTGGATGAGCAGTTCTTC	CASSPQGGGILDEQFF	TRBD2	-	TRBJ2-1	TRBV3-1/TRBV3-2
TGTGCCAGCAGCCCTAGACAGGGGTCCGCTTCACCCCTCCACTTT	CASSPRQGSASPLHF	TRBD1	-	TRBJ1-6	TRBV7-2
TGTGCCAGCGGGAGGGGAAGCAATCAGCCCCAGCATTTT	CASGRGSNQPQHF	-	few	TRBJ1-5	TRBV9